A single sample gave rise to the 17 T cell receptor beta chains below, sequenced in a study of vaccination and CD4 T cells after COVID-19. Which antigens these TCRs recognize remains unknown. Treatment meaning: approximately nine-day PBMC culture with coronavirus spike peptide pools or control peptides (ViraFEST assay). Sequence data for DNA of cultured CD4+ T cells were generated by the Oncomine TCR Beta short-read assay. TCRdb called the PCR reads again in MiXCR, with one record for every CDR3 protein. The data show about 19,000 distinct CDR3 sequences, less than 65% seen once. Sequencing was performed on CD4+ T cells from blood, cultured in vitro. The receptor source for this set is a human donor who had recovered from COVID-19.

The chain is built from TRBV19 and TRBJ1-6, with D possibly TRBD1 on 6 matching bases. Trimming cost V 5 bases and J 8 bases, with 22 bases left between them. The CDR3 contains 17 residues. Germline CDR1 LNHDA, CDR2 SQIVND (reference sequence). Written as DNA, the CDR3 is TGTGCCAGTAGTCCCCATCCCCCGGGGGCTTTAGATTCACCCCTCCACTTT. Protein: CASSPHPPGALDSPLHF.

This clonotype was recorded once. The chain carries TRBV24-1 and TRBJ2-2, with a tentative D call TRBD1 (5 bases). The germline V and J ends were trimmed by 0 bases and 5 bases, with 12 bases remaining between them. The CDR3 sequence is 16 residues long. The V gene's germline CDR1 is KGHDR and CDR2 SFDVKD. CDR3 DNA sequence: TGTGCCACCAGTGATTTGCAGCCAGGGCGTACCGGGGAGCTGTTTTTT. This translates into CATSDLQPGRTGELFF.

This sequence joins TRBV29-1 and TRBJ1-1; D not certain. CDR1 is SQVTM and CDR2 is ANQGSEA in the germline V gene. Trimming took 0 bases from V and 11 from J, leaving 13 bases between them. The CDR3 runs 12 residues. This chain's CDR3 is CSVEDFSNLAFF. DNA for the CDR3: TGCAGCGTTGAAGATTTCTCCAACCTCGCTTTCTTT.

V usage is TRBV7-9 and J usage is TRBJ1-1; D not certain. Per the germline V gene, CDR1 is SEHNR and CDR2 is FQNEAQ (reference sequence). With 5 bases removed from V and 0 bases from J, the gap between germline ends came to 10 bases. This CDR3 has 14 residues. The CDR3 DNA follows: TGTGCCAGCAGCCCGCCCCAAGTGAACACTGAAGCTTTCTTT. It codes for CASSPPQVNTEAFF.

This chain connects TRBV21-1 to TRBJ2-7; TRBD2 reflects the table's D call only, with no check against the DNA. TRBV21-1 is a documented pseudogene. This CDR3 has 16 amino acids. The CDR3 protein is CASSKAPAGGSYEQYF. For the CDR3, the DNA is TGTGCCAGCAGCAAAGCGCCCGCGGGAGGATCCTACGAGCAGTACTTC.

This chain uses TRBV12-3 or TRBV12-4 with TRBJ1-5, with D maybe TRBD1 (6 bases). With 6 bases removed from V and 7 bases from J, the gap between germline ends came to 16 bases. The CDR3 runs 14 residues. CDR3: CASSSRGLRQPQHF. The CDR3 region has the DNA TGTGCCAGCAGCTCACGGGGGCTGCGACAGCCCCAGCATTTT.

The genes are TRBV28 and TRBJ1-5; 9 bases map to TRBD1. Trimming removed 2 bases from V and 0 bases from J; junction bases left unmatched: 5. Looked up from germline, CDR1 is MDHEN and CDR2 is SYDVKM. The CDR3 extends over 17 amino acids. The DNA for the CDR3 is TGTGCCAGCAGTTTAAGGACAGGGGCCTTTAGCAATCAGCCCCAGCATTTT. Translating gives CASSLRTGAFSNQPQHF.

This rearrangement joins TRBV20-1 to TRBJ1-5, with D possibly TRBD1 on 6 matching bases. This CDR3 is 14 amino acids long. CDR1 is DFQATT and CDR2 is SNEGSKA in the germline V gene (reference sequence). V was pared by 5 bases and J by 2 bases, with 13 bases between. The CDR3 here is CSASPGHRNQPQHF. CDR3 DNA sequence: TGCAGTGCTTCACCGGGACACCGCAATCAGCCCCAGCATTTT.

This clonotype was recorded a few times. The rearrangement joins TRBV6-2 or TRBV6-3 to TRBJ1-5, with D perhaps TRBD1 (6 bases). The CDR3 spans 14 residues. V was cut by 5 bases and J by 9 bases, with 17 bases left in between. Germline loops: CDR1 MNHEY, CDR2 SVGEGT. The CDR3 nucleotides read TGTGCCAGCAGTACAACACAGGGCGTAGGGCCCCAGCATTTT. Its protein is CASSTTQGVGPQHF.

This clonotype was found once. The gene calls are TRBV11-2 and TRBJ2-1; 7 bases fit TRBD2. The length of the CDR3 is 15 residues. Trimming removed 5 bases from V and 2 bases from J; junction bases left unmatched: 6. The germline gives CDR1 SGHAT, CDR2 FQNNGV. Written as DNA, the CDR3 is TGTGCCAGCAGCCGAGGGACTACCCCCTACAATGAGCAGTTCTTC. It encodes CASSRGTTPYNEQFF.

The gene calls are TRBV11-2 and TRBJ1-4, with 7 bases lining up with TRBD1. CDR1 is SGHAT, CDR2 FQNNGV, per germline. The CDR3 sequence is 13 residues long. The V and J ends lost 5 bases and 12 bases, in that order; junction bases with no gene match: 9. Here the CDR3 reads CASSQERDRELFF. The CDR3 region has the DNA TGTGCCAGCAGCCAAGAACGAGACAGGGAACTGTTTTTT. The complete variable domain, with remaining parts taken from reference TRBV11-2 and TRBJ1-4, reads EAGVAQSPRYKIIEKRQSVAFWCNPISGHATLYWYQQILGQGPKLLIQFQNNGVVDDSQLPKDRFSAERLKGVDSTLKIQPAKLEDSAVYLCASSQERDRELFFGSGTQLSVL.

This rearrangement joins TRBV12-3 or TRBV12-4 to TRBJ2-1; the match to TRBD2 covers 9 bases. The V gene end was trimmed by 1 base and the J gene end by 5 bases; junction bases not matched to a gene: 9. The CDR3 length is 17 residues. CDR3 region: CASSLGRLLAGNNEQFF. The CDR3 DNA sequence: TGTGCCAGCAGTTTAGGTCGTTTACTAGCGGGTAACAATGAGCAGTTCTTC.

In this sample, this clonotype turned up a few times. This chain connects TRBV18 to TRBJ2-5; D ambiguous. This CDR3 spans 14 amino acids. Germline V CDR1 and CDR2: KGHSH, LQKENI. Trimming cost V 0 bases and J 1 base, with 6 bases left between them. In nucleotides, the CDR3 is TGTGCCAGCTCACCACCCGCAATCCAAGAGACCCAGTACTTC. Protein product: CASSPPAIQETQYF.

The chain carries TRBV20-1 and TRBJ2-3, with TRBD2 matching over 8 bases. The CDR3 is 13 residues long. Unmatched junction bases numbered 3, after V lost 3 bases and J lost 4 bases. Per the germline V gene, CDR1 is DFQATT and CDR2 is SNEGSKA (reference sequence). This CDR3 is CSARREAADTQYF. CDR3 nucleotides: TGCAGTGCTAGGCGGGAGGCCGCAGATACGCAGTATTTT.

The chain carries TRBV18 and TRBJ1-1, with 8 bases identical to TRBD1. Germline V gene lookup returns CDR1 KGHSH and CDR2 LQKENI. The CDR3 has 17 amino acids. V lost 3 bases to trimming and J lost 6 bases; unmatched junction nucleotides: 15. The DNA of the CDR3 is TGTGCCAGCTCACCCCGAGGGGAAGGACAGGGCGGCTCTGAAGCTTTCTTT. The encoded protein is CASSPRGEGQGGSEAFF.

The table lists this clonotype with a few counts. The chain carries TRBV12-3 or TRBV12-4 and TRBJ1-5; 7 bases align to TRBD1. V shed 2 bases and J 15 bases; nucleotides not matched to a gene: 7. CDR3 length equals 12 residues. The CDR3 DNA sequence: TGTGCCAGCAGTTTATTTAGGGGGCCTCCGCATTTT. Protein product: CASSLFRGPPHF.

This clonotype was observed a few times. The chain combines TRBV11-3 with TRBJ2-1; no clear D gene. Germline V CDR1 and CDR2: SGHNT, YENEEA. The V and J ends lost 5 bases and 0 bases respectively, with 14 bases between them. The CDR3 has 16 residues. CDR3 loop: CASSPPDGRSYNEQFF. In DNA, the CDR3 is TGTGCCAGCAGCCCCCCTGACGGACGCTCCTACAATGAGCAGTTCTTC.